The 25 T cell receptor beta chains listed next were all sequenced from one sample in a study of radiation and T cells in renal cell carcinoma. Method: immunoSEQ multiplex PCR; TCRdb's copy keeps in-frame clones and lacks some. The repertoire holds 100,000 to 150,000 clones, roughly four fifths seen once, with about 3% in the top ten. Time point in this sample: baseline pretreatment blood. This sample's treatment: 15 Gy SBRT to primary tumor, nephrectomy 4 weeks later. Here the sequenced sample was blood, taken from a patient whose treatment included radiotherapy and nephrectomy. The source of these receptors is a woman aged 60-75 years with renal cell carcinoma.

This chain uses TRBV7-3 with TRBJ2-3; D unclear. The CDR3 extends over 13 amino acids. With 2 bases removed from V and 4 bases from J, the gap between germline ends came to 7 bases. The germline CDR1 and CDR2 sequences are SGHTA and FQGTGA. CDR3 nucleotides: TGTGCCAGCAGCTTAGGGGTACCAGATACGCAGTATTTT. Translation gives CASSLGVPDTQYF.

This clone occurred many times. This chain joins TRBV2 and TRBJ2-1, with D uncertain. Trimming removed 1 base at V and 4 bases at J, with 5 bases between. This CDR3 is 13 amino acids long. Germline V gives CDR1 SNHLY, CDR2 FYNNEI. CDR3 protein: CASSEEAYNEQFF. As DNA, the CDR3 is TGTGCCAGCAGTGAAGAGGCATACAATGAGCAGTTCTTC.

This chain uses TRBV5-6 with TRBJ2-5; perhaps TRBD2 as D (5 bases). The CDR3 sequence is 15 residues long. Trimming stripped 1 base from V and 4 bases from J, with 14 bases between. Germline V gene data show CDR1 as SGHDT and CDR2 as YYEEEE. CDR3 DNA sequence: TGTGCCAGCAGCTTGAAAAGTGGGAGCCGAGAGACCCAGTACTTC. It translates to CASSLKSGSRETQYF.

The chain recombines TRBV18 with TRBJ2-2, with D unresolved. V was clipped by 1 base and J by 6 bases, with 9 bases between them. The CDR3 runs 14 residues. Germline CDR1 and CDR2: KGHSH and LQKENI. The chain's CDR3 is CASSPRPQPGELFF. In DNA form, the CDR3 reads TGTGCCAGCTCACCACGGCCTCAGCCCGGGGAGCTGTTTTTT.

The V and J genes are TRBV6-5 and TRBJ2-7, with 9 bases matching TRBD1. The CDR3 contains 16 residues. Germline V gives CDR1 MNHEY, CDR2 SVGAGI. Unmatched junction bases numbered 10, after V lost 2 bases and J lost 5 bases. The CDR3 loop is CASSYSPPGQGDEQYF. CDR3 nucleotide sequence: TGTGCCAGCAGTTACAGCCCCCCGGGACAGGGTGACGAGCAGTACTTC.

This clone was picked up one time. One junction end disagrees with the germline gene, perhaps due to a read error. V is TRBV14 and J is TRBJ2-7; TRBD1 or TRBD2 may be the D gene (5 bases each). Germline CDR1 SGHDN, CDR2 FVKESK. The CDR3 covers 14 residues. Here the CDR3 reads CASSQEGDLGERSF. The DNA of the CDR3 is TGTGCCAGCAGCCAAGAGGGAGATTTGGGGGAACGATCCTTC.

The rearrangement uses TRBV2 and TRBJ2-5, with D perhaps TRBD2 (5 bases). Germline V gives CDR1 SNHLY, CDR2 FYNNEI. The CDR3 covers 13 residues. Trimming took 3 bases from V and 1 from J, leaving 6 bases between them. The CDR3 coding sequence is TGTGCCAGCAGTGAGGACTCCCAAGAGACCCAGTACTTC. Translation gives CASSEDSQETQYF.

The gene calls are TRBV25-1 and TRBJ2-2; D unresolved. Trimming left V 5 bases short and J 3 bases short, with 13 bases between. This CDR3 has 15 amino acids. Germline CDR1 reads MGHDK; CDR2 reads SYGVNS. The CDR3 DNA reads as TGTGCCAGCAGTACATACAGAACCCACACCGGGGAGCTGTTTTTT. Its protein product is CASSTYRTHTGELFF.

This sequence joins TRBV2 and TRBJ1-4; 8 bases line up with TRBD1. CDR3 length: 18 residues. Germline V gene lookup returns CDR1 SNHLY and CDR2 FYNNEI. Unmatched junction bases numbered 20, after V lost 6 bases and J lost 8 bases. The CDR3 sequence is CASSLIRTGSSGGEKLFF. The CDR3 bases are TGTGCCAGCAGCCTTATAAGGACAGGGTCCTCAGGGGGAGAAAAACTGTTTTTT. The full variable domain, its missing parts supplied by reference TRBV2 and TRBJ1-4, is EPEVTQTPSHQVTQMGQEVILRCVPISNHLYFYWYRQILGQKVEFLVSFYNNEISEKSEIFDDQFSVERPDGSNFTLKIRSTKLEDSAMYFCASSLIRTGSSGGEKLFFGSGTQLSVL.

V usage is TRBV2 and J usage is TRBJ2-1; 7 bases map to TRBD1. Germline CDR1 SNHLY, CDR2 FYNNEI. The CDR3 runs 14 residues. The V and J ends lost 4 bases and 2 bases, in that order; junction bases with no gene match: 2. CDR3 nucleotides: TGTGCCAGCAGTGTCCAGGGGGCCTACAATGAGCAGTTCTTC. Amino acids: CASSVQGAYNEQFF. The full variable domain, in which reference TRBV2 and TRBJ2-1 provide the parts outside the CDR3, is EPEVTQTPSHQVTQMGQEVILRCVPISNHLYFYWYRQILGQKVEFLVSFYNNEISEKSEIFDDQFSVERPDGSNFTLKIRSTKLEDSAMYFCASSVQGAYNEQFFGPGTRLTVL.

V and J are TRBV27 and TRBJ2-1; 11 bases map to TRBD2. Germline-derived CDR1 and CDR2 are MNHEY and SMNVEV (reference sequence). The CDR3 consists of 17 residues. The V and J ends lost 5 bases and 9 bases, in that order; junction bases with no gene match: 15. The CDR3 is CASSKVLAGGLSSEQFF. CDR3 nucleotide sequence: TGTGCCAGCAGTAAGGTGCTAGCGGGAGGCCTTTCGTCTGAGCAGTTCTTC.

The chain has TRBV7-8 and TRBJ2-7, with D unclear. This CDR3 has 11 amino acids. The germline gives CDR1 SGHVS, CDR2 FQNEAQ. V lost 5 bases, J lost 4 bases, and 6 bases lay in between. In DNA form, the CDR3 reads TGTGCCAGCAGCGCCCGGTACGAGCAGTACTTC. Translating gives CASSARYEQYF.

This clone was observed once. A read error may produce the germline difference seen at one junction end. The gene calls are TRBV7-7 and TRBJ2-3; no firm D call. The CDR3 is 13 residues long. Germline CDR1 reads SSHAT; CDR2 reads FNYEAQ (reference sequence). The CDR3 DNA reads TGTGCTAGCAGCTTAGTAATTTGGGATACGCAGTATTTT. Translating it yields CASSLVIWDTQYF.

The genes are TRBV28 and TRBJ1-5, with D perhaps TRBD1 (5 bases). This CDR3 is 12 amino acids long. With 11 bases removed from V and 11 bases from J, the gap between germline ends came to 19 bases. CDR1 and CDR2 (germline): MDHEN, SYDVKM. Here the CDR3 DNA reads TGTGCCGCCGGCGGGGCGAAGGGGTCCCAGCATTTT. Protein sequence: CAAGGAKGSQHF.

CDR3 sequence reads: CASSLGQSYEQYF. The CDR3 DNA follows: TGTGCCAGCAGTTTGGGACAGTCCTACGAGCAGTACTTC. The chain combines TRBV27 with TRBJ2-7, with 7 bases that match TRBD1. V gave up 3 bases and J gave up 1 base; unmatched junction bases: 0. The CDR3 is 13 amino acids. Germline V gene data show CDR1 as MNHEY and CDR2 as SMNVEV (reference sequence).

The chain employs TRBV6-1 and TRBJ1-2, with 7 nucleotides matching TRBD1. The CDR3 extends over 14 amino acids. V lost 6 bases, J lost 6 bases, and 10 bases stayed unmatched. The germline gives CDR1 MNHNS, CDR2 SASEGT. The CDR3 DNA is TGTGCCAGCAGCTTGACAGGGATGGATAATGGCTACACCTTC. This codes for CASSLTGMDNGYTF.

The chain combines TRBV5-1 with TRBJ2-1, with TRBD1 matching over 9 bases. From germline, CDR1 is SGHRS and CDR2 YFSETQ. The CDR3 runs to 16 residues. V trimming: 2 bases; J trimming: 4 bases; junction bases outside the gene matches: 7. In nucleotides, the CDR3 is TGCGCCAGCAGCTTAGAGCCGGGACAGGGATACAATGAGCAGTTCTTC. The encoded protein is CASSLEPGQGYNEQFF.

CDR3 amino acids: CASSVVGLAKNEQFF. The CDR3 DNA is TGTGCCAGCAGCGTAGTGGGACTAGCGAAGAATGAGCAGTTCTTC. The chain uses TRBV9 and TRBJ2-1; 10 bases agree with TRBD2. J gave up 7 bases and V 0 bases, and 4 bases lay outside the gene matches. The CDR3 extends over 15 amino acids. Germline CDR1 reads SGDLS; CDR2 reads YYNGEE.

The chain carries TRBV7-3 and TRBJ2-5, with TRBD1 matching 7 bases. The CDR3 has 12 amino acids. Per germline, CDR1 SGHTA and CDR2 FQGTGA. Trimming took 4 bases from V and 14 from J; bases not matched to a gene: 10. The DNA for the CDR3 is TGTGCCAGCAGCTCCACAGGGGACCTCTTATACTTC. Amino acids: CASSSTGDLLYF. The entire variable domain, with the rest obtained from reference TRBV7-3 and TRBJ2-5, is as follows: GAGVSQTPSNKVTEKGKYVELRCDPISGHTALYWYRQSLGQGPEFLIYFQGTGAADDSGLPNDRFFAVRPEGSVSTLKIQRTERGDSAVYLCASSSTGDLLYFGPGTRLLVL.

The chain uses TRBV21-1 and TRBJ1-1; the DNA was not compared with TRBD1, the D call given in the table. TRBV21-1 is flagged as a pseudogene. The CDR3 has 15 residues. This chain's CDR3 is CASSTIRDKNTEAFF. The DNA for the CDR3 is TGTGCCAGCAGCACGATAAGGGACAAGAACACTGAAGCTTTCTTT.

The V and J genes are TRBV28 and TRBJ2-7; 8 nucleotides agree with TRBD2. Germline V gives CDR1 MDHEN, CDR2 SYDVKM. The CDR3 has 17 amino acids. The trim removed 3 bases at V and 2 bases at J, leaving 12 bases unmatched. CDR3 DNA sequence: TGTGCCAGCAGTTTCGGGGGGGGGAGGATTACTCCCTACGAGCAGTACTTC. This gives the protein CASSFGGGRITPYEQYF.

This chain joins TRBV11-1 and TRBJ1-4, with D unclear. The CDR3 spans 12 residues. V lost 4 bases and J 8 bases, leaving 8 bases between the germline ends. From germline, CDR1 is SGHAT and CDR2 FQDESV (reference sequence). The CDR3 reads CASSSQKEKLFF. The CDR3 DNA sequence: TGTGCCAGCAGCTCCCAAAAGGAAAAACTGTTTTTT.

The rearrangement joins TRBV7-9 to TRBJ2-7; D gene ambiguous. CDR3 size: 12 residues. CDR1 is SEHNR and CDR2 is FQNEAQ in the germline V gene (reference sequence). Trimming took 1 base from V and 7 from J, leaving 8 bases between them. CDR3 protein: CASSLDLREQYF. CDR3 sequence (DNA): TGTGCCAGCAGCTTAGATCTCCGGGAGCAGTACTTC.

The chain joins TRBV5-6 to TRBJ2-2, with TRBD2 identical over 9 bases. The CDR3 is made up of 15 amino acids. The V segment lost 6 bases and the J segment 3 bases; nucleotides outside the gene matches: 6. Germline V gene sequence: CDR1 SGHDT, CDR2 YYEEEE. DNA for the CDR3: TGTGCCAGCAACCCGCGGGGGGGCTACACCGGGGAGCTGTTTTTT. The encoded protein is CASNPRGGYTGELFF.

The V gene is TRBV7-2, the J gene TRBJ2-1, with 13 positions matching TRBD2. CDR1 is SGHTA and CDR2 is FQGNSA in the germline V gene. The trim removed 8 bases at V and 7 bases at J, leaving 14 bases unmatched. The CDR3 totals 17 residues. The CDR3 here is CASGRTSGGPPGNEQFF. The CDR3 bases are TGTGCCAGCGGTCGGACTAGCGGGGGCCCGCCGGGAAATGAGCAGTTCTTC.